What follows are 24 T cell receptor beta chains derived from one specimen sequenced in a study of CD8 T cells in ankylosing spondylitis. Each CDR3 protein gets one entry after TCRdb re-called the 5' RACE reads with MiXCR. Counted here are 150,000 to 200,000 distinct CDR3 sequences, 15% to 20% occurring once; the ten biggest clones make up roughly 4.5%. Input material: blood, either unsorted or a sorted T cell fraction (not recorded which). These TCRs come from a male donor under 30 with ankylosing spondylitis or in good health (not recorded which).

This clonotype was recorded at least ten times. V is TRBV7-2 and J is TRBJ2-7; possible D gene TRBD2, 5 bases. The germline gives CDR1 SGHTA, CDR2 FQGNSA. With 3 bases removed from V and 4 bases from J, the gap between germline ends came to 13 bases. This CDR3 has 14 amino acids. For the CDR3, the DNA is TGTGCCAGCAGCTTTCAAGGACTCCAATACGAGCAGTACTTC. It specifies CASSFQGLQYEQYF.

V gene TRBV9 combines with J gene TRBJ2-2, with D possibly matching TRBD2 (6 bases). The CDR3 is 11 amino acids. Germline CDR1 SGDLS, CDR2 YYNGEE. V was pared by 3 bases and J by 10 bases, with 7 bases between. This CDR3 is CASSGGEELFF. CDR3 in DNA: TGTGCCAGCAGCGGCGGGGAGGAGCTGTTTTTT.

This clonotype showed up many times. The rearrangement uses TRBV7-6 and TRBJ1-2; TRBD1 might be the D (6 bases). V was pared by 5 bases and J by 2 bases, with 15 bases between. Germline loops: CDR1 SGHVS, CDR2 FNYEAQ. The CDR3 contains 15 residues. The DNA for the CDR3 is TGTGCCAGCAGCCCTCGACAGGAGCCCAACTATGGCTACACCTTC. Translating gives CASSPRQEPNYGYTF.

This clonotype was found many times. The chain carries TRBV21-1 and TRBJ2-7; the table gives TRBD2 as D, unverified against the DNA. TRBV21-1 is designated a pseudogene. The CDR3 consists of 13 residues. The CDR3 sequence is CASSKGRDSPQYF. The CDR3, as DNA: TGTGCCAGCAGCAAGGGCAGGGACTCCCCGCAGTACTTC.

This clonotype was counted at least ten times. The J gene is TRBJ1-5, the V gene TRBV20-1; possibly TRBD1 for D (6 bases). Trimming pared 0 bases from V and 1 base from J, leaving 10 bases between. The CDR3 has 15 residues. Germline loops: CDR1 DFQATT, CDR2 SNEGSKA (reference sequence). CDR3 protein: CSARDGGSSNQPQHF. The CDR3 bases are TGCAGTGCTAGAGATGGGGGCTCGAGCAATCAGCCCCAGCATTTT.

Many counts were recorded for this clonotype. This chain's CDR3 is CASSHRALTDTQYF. CDR3 nucleotides: TGTGCCAGCAGCCACAGGGCCCTCACAGATACGCAGTATTTT. V is TRBV12-3 or TRBV12-4 and J is TRBJ2-3, with TRBD1 as a possible D gene (6 bases). V dropped 6 bases and J dropped 2 bases, with 12 bases sitting between them. The CDR3 runs to 14 residues.

This clonotype was detected many times. The chain has TRBV5-6 and TRBJ2-4; 11 nucleotides line up with TRBD2. The length of the CDR3 is 14 residues. The V and J ends lost 4 bases and 8 bases, in that order; junction bases with no gene match: 5. Germline V lookup: CDR1 SGHDT, CDR2 YYEEEE. The CDR3 region is CASSTSSGRYIQYF. CDR3 nucleotide sequence: TGTGCCAGCAGCACCTCTAGCGGGAGGTACATTCAGTACTTC.

The chain employs TRBV24-1 and TRBJ1-1, with a tentative D call TRBD1 (5 bases). CDR3 size: 12 residues. The ends were cut back, 1 base at V and 8 bases at J, with 7 bases in the middle. The V gene's germline CDR1 is KGHDR and CDR2 SFDVKD. As DNA, the CDR3 is TGTGCCACCAGTGATTTCCGGGACGAAGCTTTCTTT. Residues: CATSDFRDEAFF.

In this sample, this clonotype turned up many times. The chain uses TRBV5-1 and TRBJ1-2; D perhaps matches TRBD1 (5 bases). Trimming took off 4 bases at V and 7 bases at J, with 14 bases between the two ends. Germline values: CDR1 SGHRS, CDR2 YFSETQ. This CDR3 is built from 13 residues. The CDR3 spells CASSPEGAGGYTF. The CDR3 coding sequence is TGCGCCAGCAGCCCGGAAGGGGCAGGTGGCTACACCTTC.

This clonotype was detected ten times or more. The chain employs TRBV24-1 and TRBJ2-5; 12 positions agree with TRBD2. V trimming: 4 bases; J trimming: 1 base; junction bases outside the gene matches: 6. The CDR3 consists of 17 residues. Per the germline V gene, CDR1 is KGHDR and CDR2 is SFDVKD. As DNA, the CDR3 is TGTGCCACCAGTGACCCCGGACTAGCGGGATCCCAAGAGACCCAGTACTTC. It translates to CATSDPGLAGSQETQYF.

Many counts were recorded for this clonotype. This sequence joins TRBV29-1 and TRBJ2-7; 9 bases line up with TRBD2. The CDR3 loop spans 13 amino acids. In germline, CDR1 is SQVTM, CDR2 ANQGSEA. J lost 4 bases, V lost 4 bases, and 5 bases had no gene match. The chain's CDR3 is CSVGLAGLYEQYF. CDR3 in DNA: TGCAGCGTTGGGCTAGCGGGGTTATACGAGCAGTACTTC.

This clonotype has a count of ten or more. V gene TRBV7-9 combines with J gene TRBJ1-2; maybe TRBD1 (5 bases). Trimming shortened V by 7 bases and J by 4 bases, and 19 bases separated the two germline ends. The germline V gene has CDR1 SEHNR and CDR2 FQNEAQ (reference sequence). CDR3 length equals 15 residues. The CDR3 spells CASIGEDTAFYGYTF. CDR3 in DNA: TGTGCCAGCATCGGGGAGGACACCGCCTTCTATGGCTACACCTTC.

This clonotype was recorded many times. CDR3 DNA sequence: TGTGCCAGCAGGAGGGACAGGGTATGGCTAGCGGCTGGCAATGAGCAGTTCTTC. As protein: CASRRDRVWLAAGNEQFF. The chain is built from TRBV6-2 or TRBV6-3 and TRBJ2-1; 9 nucleotides align to TRBD1. Germline V lookup: CDR1 MNHEY, CDR2 SVGEGT. J was trimmed by 6 bases and V by 6 bases; bases with no gene match: 18. The CDR3 is 18 residues long.

This clonotype has at least ten counts. V and J are TRBV12-3 or TRBV12-4 and TRBJ2-1; tentatively, D is TRBD1 (5 bases). V lost 6 bases and J lost 9, with 9 bases in between. CDR3 size: 11 residues. The DNA for the CDR3 is TGTGCCAGCAGCTCAGGGTTTGAGCAGTTCTTC. Translated, it gives CASSSGFEQFF.

Many counts were recorded for this clonotype. This chain connects TRBV6-5 to TRBJ1-4, with TRBD1 as a possible D gene (5 bases). This CDR3 contains 15 residues. Trimming cost V 2 bases and J 5 bases, with 12 bases left between them. Germline V gives CDR1 MNHEY, CDR2 SVGAGI. Here the CDR3 DNA reads TGTGCCAGCAGTTACGATGGCAGGGCAAATGAAAAACTGTTTTTT. Translated: CASSYDGRANEKLFF.

This clonotype has a count of ten or more. The chain couples TRBV15 to TRBJ2-7; D gene unclear. V dropped 0 bases and J dropped 0 bases, with 9 bases sitting between them. Germline V CDR1 and CDR2: LNHNV, YYDKDF (reference sequence). The CDR3 extends over 15 amino acids. The CDR3 region has the DNA TGTGCCACCAGCAGAGATTTCAGCCTCTCCTACGAGCAGTACGTC. This translates into CATSRDFSLSYEQYV.

The chain couples TRBV18 to TRBJ1-2; TRBD1 matches 10 bases. Germline V CDR1 and CDR2: KGHSH, LQKENI. The CDR3 extends over 17 amino acids. V shed 2 bases and J 2 bases; nucleotides not matched to a gene: 8. The chain's CDR3 is CASSPFRDRGKNYGYTF. The CDR3 DNA reads as TGTGCCAGCTCACCATTCCGGGACAGGGGAAAAAACTATGGCTACACCTTC.

Many counts were recorded for this clonotype. This sequence joins TRBV20-1 and TRBJ2-7; TRBD1 matches at 7 bases. This CDR3 contains 12 residues. CDR1 and CDR2 (germline): DFQATT, SNEGSKA (reference sequence). V lost 3 bases, J lost 2 bases, and 1 base stayed unmatched. CDR3 DNA sequence: TGCAGTGCTAGGACAGGGACCTACGAGCAGTACGTC. It yields the protein CSARTGTYEQYV.

This clonotype turned up a few times. The chain joins TRBV12-3 or TRBV12-4 to TRBJ2-7; 12 bases fit TRBD1. V lost 6 bases to trimming and J lost 4 bases; unmatched junction nucleotides: 4. The CDR3 runs 14 residues. CDR3 DNA sequence: TGTGCCAGCAGGGGGGACAGGGGGCCGTACGAGCAGTACTTC. It translates to CASRGDRGPYEQYF.

In this sample, this clonotype turned up many times. The chain uses TRBV7-9 and TRBJ2-1; 11 bases are a match to TRBD2. This CDR3 is 19 amino acids long. V lost 3 bases to trimming and J lost 6 bases; unmatched junction nucleotides: 16. CDR1 is SEHNR, CDR2 FQNEAQ, per germline (reference sequence). The CDR3 DNA sequence: TGTGCCAGCAGCTTCGGCGGACTAGCGGGCCCAAGAAGATCCAATGAGCAGTTCTTC. Protein sequence: CASSFGGLAGPRRSNEQFF.

This clonotype was seen many times. The chain links TRBV2 to TRBJ2-7; D is uncertain. Germline V gene data show CDR1 as SNHLY and CDR2 as FYNNEI. The CDR3 is made up of 14 amino acids. V was trimmed by 2 bases and J by 3 bases, leaving 11 bases between them. This CDR3 is CASSEKAPDYEQYF. The CDR3 DNA reads as TGTGCCAGCAGTGAAAAAGCCCCGGACTACGAGCAGTACTTC.

This clonotype was counted at least ten times. This sequence joins TRBV4-2 and TRBJ2-4, with no clear D. Germline V gene sequence: CDR1 LGHNA, CDR2 YNFKEQ. CDR3 length: 14 residues. V was trimmed by 1 base and J by 0 bases, leaving 4 bases between them. CDR3 loop: CASSQGVAKNIQYF. The CDR3 DNA sequence: TGTGCCAGCAGCCAAGGAGTAGCCAAAAACATTCAGTACTTC.

The table lists this clonotype with many counts. V and J are TRBV24-1 and TRBJ2-1; TRBD2 agrees at 7 bases. This CDR3 is 14 amino acids long. Germline V gene lookup returns CDR1 KGHDR and CDR2 SFDVKD. Losses at the gene ends were 4 bases for V and 10 bases for J; bases not matched to a gene: 9. In DNA, the CDR3 is TGTGCCACCAGTGAATCGGCGGGAGTTTGGGAGCAGTTCTTC. Encoded protein: CATSESAGVWEQFF.

The chain links TRBV23-1 to TRBJ1-4, with D uncertain. TRBV23-1 is filed as an ORF, its function uncertain. The CDR3 spans 13 residues. Between the trimmed V and J ends, which lost 7 bases and 5 bases, there was a span of 11 bases. The CDR3: CASMERLNEKLFF. The CDR3 nucleotides are TGCGCCAGCATGGAACGGCTAAATGAAAAACTGTTTTTT.